This TCR beta chain appears in the sequencing data of a study of Ad26.COV2.S vaccination and SARS-CoV-2 variants. About the research overall: Administration of Ad26.COV2.S was intramuscular, either once or twice 56 days apart.

Treatment noted: over 15 received Ad26.COV2.S at low or high dose, single or two shots; roughly five received placebo; per-sample allocation not given. The study sampled participants on day 63 after the first vaccine or placebo injection. The germline V gene has CDR1 GTSNPN and CDR2 SVGIG (reference sequence). J lost 3 bases, V lost 4 bases, and 10 bases had no gene match. CDR3 length equals 16 residues. This table comes from immunoSEQ multiplex PCR, and its TCRdb copy is limited to in-frame clones, with some not included. Here the sample spans more than 300,000 clones, about 88% being singletons. On this clone itself: Its antigen is unknown.

Study conclusions and caveats: Total responses of T cells may have been underestimated by the analyses of TCR breadth and depth. Non-spike TCR breadth showed similarity between vaccine and placebo recipients.

The specimen comprised peripheral blood, sampled in a trial of Ad26.COV2.S vaccine versus placebo. The sequence derives from a person between 18 and 65 years old who received the Ad26.COV2.S COVID-19 vaccine or a placebo. The rearrangement uses TRBV30 and TRBJ2-1, with TRBD2 identical over 9 bases. The CDR3 sequence is CAWNQHLAGYYNEQFF. CDR3 nucleotides: TGTGCCTGGAACCAACATCTAGCGGGATACTACAATGAGCAGTTCTTC.